A single sample gave rise to the 23 T cell receptor beta chains below, sequenced in a study of shared clonotypes between healthy human individuals. The data were produced by immunoSEQ multiplex PCR, yet TCRdb's version contains in-frame clones alone and is incomplete. The table lists about 1 million clones, about 75% of them singletons. The sequenced material came from memory CD4+ T cells sorted from blood. Subset of the sample: CD45RA-negative fraction. These receptors originate from a man younger than 35 in good health.

The chain is built from TRBV28 and TRBJ1-3, with 10 bases fitting TRBD1. This CDR3 has 16 amino acids. Germline CDR1 and CDR2: MDHEN and SYDVKM. V was pared by 5 bases and J by 2 bases, with 6 bases of the junction left unmatched. The DNA for the CDR3 is TGTGCCAGCAGTACGACTGGGACAGGGGCTGGAAACACCATATATTTT. Amino acids: CASSTTGTGAGNTIYF.

The rearrangement uses TRBV29-1 and TRBJ2-1; possible D gene TRBD2, 5 bases. Germline V CDR1 and CDR2: SQVTM, ANQGSEA. V was trimmed by 4 bases and J by 0 bases, leaving 7 bases between them. The CDR3 contains 13 residues. CDR3 coding DNA: TGCAGCGTTGCGACTAACTCCTACAATGAGCAGTTCTTC. This codes for CSVATNSYNEQFF.

The V and J genes are TRBV11-2 and TRBJ2-2; perhaps TRBD1 as D (6 bases). The CDR3 is made up of 13 amino acids. Trimming left V 3 bases short and J 6 bases short, with 8 bases between. Germline V gene data show CDR1 as SGHAT and CDR2 as FQNNGV. The CDR3 spells CASSFNRAGELFF. CDR3 DNA: TGTGCCAGCAGCTTCAACAGGGCCGGGGAGCTGTTTTTT.

This clone was picked up a small number of times. The chain has TRBV28 and TRBJ2-6; 7 bases are a match to TRBD2. The CDR3 loop spans 16 amino acids. V dropped 7 bases and J dropped 0; count of bases not matched to a gene: 6. The germline gives CDR1 MDHEN, CDR2 SYDVKM. CDR3 residues: CASTSRGDSGANVLTF. The CDR3 bases are TGTGCCAGCACCTCCCGGGGGGACTCTGGGGCCAACGTCCTGACTTTC.

V is TRBV5-1 and J is TRBJ2-1, with TRBD2 matching over 13 bases. In germline, CDR1 is SGHRS, CDR2 YFSETQ. The CDR3 sequence is 16 residues long. V shed 0 bases and J 4 bases; nucleotides not matched to a gene: 1. This CDR3 reads CASSLETSGGYNEQFF. DNA for the CDR3: TGCGCCAGCAGCTTGGAGACTAGCGGGGGGTACAATGAGCAGTTCTTC.

The rearrangement joins TRBV6-6 to TRBJ2-7; D possibly corresponds to TRBD2 (5 bases). The CDR3 sequence is 14 residues long. Trimming took off 6 bases at V and 6 bases at J, with 18 bases between the two ends. Germline lookup yields CDR1 MNHNY and CDR2 SVGAGI (reference sequence). Here the CDR3 reads CASSPIVNGGEQYF. Written as DNA, the CDR3 is TGTGCCAGCAGCCCCATCGTTAATGGAGGCGAGCAGTACTTC.

The V and J genes are TRBV19 and TRBJ2-2; D gene unclear. The CDR3 covers 13 residues. Trimming left V 4 bases short and J 6 bases short, with 9 bases between. CDR1 and CDR2 (germline): LNHDA, SQIVND (reference sequence). CDR3 in DNA: TGTGCCAGTAGTACCTGGCGCCCCGGGGAGCTGTTTTTT. Its protein is CASSTWRPGELFF.

A single count supports this clone. The V gene is TRBV9, the J gene TRBJ2-7; D is ambiguous. The CDR3 consists of 15 residues. V lost 2 bases to trimming and J lost 3 bases, with 15 bases between them. Germline V gene sequence: CDR1 SGDLS, CDR2 YYNGEE. As DNA, the CDR3 is TGTGCCAGCAGCGTTGTCGTGGCCGTGGGCTACGAGCAGTACTTC. It yields the protein CASSVVVAVGYEQYF.

The chain recombines TRBV7-2 with TRBJ1-3, with unresolved D. The germline V gene has CDR1 SGHTA and CDR2 FQGNSA. The CDR3 is 19 amino acids. The V end was cut by 2 bases, the J end by 1 base, with 21 bases between. The CDR3 reads CASSLQGASLAASGNTIYF. Written as DNA, the CDR3 is TGTGCCAGCAGCTTACAAGGCGCATCCTTGGCGGCATCTGGAAACACCATATATTTT.

Note on this clone: A clone one base away is much larger, so this may be a read error. J is TRBJ1-4 and V is TRBV5-4; 7 nucleotides line up with TRBD1. V dropped 2 bases and J dropped 10; count of bases not matched to a gene: 11. The CDR3 totals 15 residues. Germline V gene lookup returns CDR1 SGHNT and CDR2 YYREEE (reference sequence). CDR3 sequence (DNA): TGTGCCAGCAGCTTTTCGACAGGGACGGCCGTAAAACTGTTTTTT. Its translation is CASSFSTGTAVKLFF.

In this sample, this clone turned up once. The CDR3 sequence: CASSPQDRGGDNEQFF. For the CDR3, the DNA is TGCGCCAGCAGCCCTCAGGACAGGGGAGGGGACAATGAGCAGTTCTTC. V is TRBV4-3 and J is TRBJ2-1, with 9 nucleotides matching TRBD1. This CDR3 is built from 16 residues. Germline V gives CDR1 LGHNA, CDR2 YSLEER. Trimming removed 4 bases from V and 5 bases from J; junction bases left unmatched: 9.

This clone was recorded at least ten times. The chain links TRBV7-6 to TRBJ1-2, with a possible D match to TRBD1 (6 bases). V gave up 5 bases and J gave up 6 bases, with 13 bases separating them. This CDR3 comprises 13 residues. Germline CDR1 SGHVS, CDR2 FNYEAQ. CDR3 DNA: TGTGCCAGCAGCCTGGGACACCTAGATGGCTACACCTTC. This translates into CASSLGHLDGYTF.

This clone showed up many times. The chain has TRBV19 and TRBJ2-1; the match to TRBD2 covers 7 bases. This CDR3 has 17 residues. Germline V gene data show CDR1 as LNHDA and CDR2 as SQIVND (reference sequence). With V trimmed by 4 bases and J by 4 bases, 13 bases remained unmatched. CDR3 protein: CASSKKRDFSLYNEQFF. As DNA, the CDR3 is TGTGCCAGTAGTAAAAAGCGGGATTTCTCACTATACAATGAGCAGTTCTTC.

The genes are TRBV6-6 and TRBJ2-2, with D maybe TRBD2 (6 bases). Germline values: CDR1 MNHNY, CDR2 SVGAGI (reference sequence). With 7 bases removed from V and 4 bases from J, the gap between germline ends came to 10 bases. This CDR3 is built from 13 residues. CDR3 loop: CASMLLATGELFF. CDR3 bases: TGTGCCAGCATGTTACTAGCCACCGGGGAGCTGTTTTTT.

This clone was counted between two and nine times. The genes are TRBV4-3 and TRBJ2-2; no reliable D call. Per the germline V gene, CDR1 is LGHNA and CDR2 is YSLEER. Deletions cut 0 bases from V and 7 bases from J, with 0 bases between. The CDR3 consists of 11 residues. The CDR3 reads CASSQDGELFF. In DNA form, the CDR3 reads TGCGCCAGCAGCCAAGACGGGGAGCTGTTTTTT.

This sequence joins TRBV2 and TRBJ1-1; D call uncertain. This CDR3 spans 12 amino acids. CDR1 is SNHLY and CDR2 is FYNNEI in the germline V gene. With 7 bases removed from V and 1 base from J, the gap between germline ends came to 7 bases. The CDR3 loop reads CASTRQNTEAFF. In nucleotides, the CDR3 is TGTGCCAGCACCAGACAGAACACTGAAGCTTTCTTT. Variable domain in full (rest from reference TRBV2 and TRBJ1-1): EPEVTQTPSHQVTQMGQEVILRCVPISNHLYFYWYRQILGQKVEFLVSFYNNEISEKSEIFDDQFSVERPDGSNFTLKIRSTKLEDSAMYFCASTRQNTEAFFGQGTRLTVV.

The chain combines TRBV19 with TRBJ2-1; 7 positions agree with TRBD1. The germline V gene encodes CDR1 LNHDA and CDR2 SQIVND (reference sequence). V was clipped by 4 bases and J by 6 bases; unmatched bases: 0. The CDR3 totals 12 residues. The CDR3 DNA sequence: TGTGCCAGTAGTAGACAGGGCAATGAGCAGTTCTTC. Translating it yields CASSRQGNEQFF.

Worth noting for this clone: Other DNA sequences of this sample code for an identical CDR3. V usage is TRBV2 and J usage is TRBJ1-1; D gene unclear. CDR1 is SNHLY, CDR2 FYNNEI, per germline. Deletions cut 7 bases from V and 2 bases from J, with 5 bases between. The CDR3 loop spans 11 amino acids. In DNA form, the CDR3 reads TGTGCCAGCACAGCAAACACTGAAGCTTTCTTT. It yields the protein CASTANTEAFF.

This chain links TRBV18 with TRBJ1-2, with 9 bases aligning to TRBD1. Germline V gene sequence: CDR1 KGHSH, CDR2 LQKENI. V was clipped by 6 bases and J by 5 bases; unmatched bases: 4. The CDR3 length is 13 residues. CDR3 protein: CASSGTGTYGYTF. Written as DNA, the CDR3 is TGTGCCAGCTCCGGGACAGGGACTTATGGCTACACCTTC.

V gene TRBV11-2 combines with J gene TRBJ2-3, with D perhaps given as TRBD1 or TRBD2 (5 bases each). Trimming cost V 6 bases and J 0 bases, with 25 bases left between them. Germline CDR1 SGHAT, CDR2 FQNNGV. CDR3 size: 19 residues. CDR3 in DNA: TGTGCCAGCAGTTTGGGGGTAACAATATACCCCCTTAGCACAGATACGCAGTATTTT. Translating it yields CASSLGVTIYPLSTDTQYF.

The J gene is TRBJ1-1, the V gene TRBV5-8; D unresolved. The V end lost 7 bases, the J end lost 7 bases, and 11 bases lay between the germline ends. CDR3 size: 11 residues. Germline-derived CDR1 and CDR2 are SGHTS and YDEGEE. The CDR3 region has the DNA TGTGCCAGCCTCATCGTTGGTGAAGCTTTCTTT. Protein: CASLIVGEAFF.

The chain uses TRBV10-1 and TRBJ2-1; tentatively, D is TRBD1 or TRBD2 (5 bases each). The CDR3 has 12 amino acids. From germline, CDR1 is WNHNN and CDR2 SYGVQD (reference sequence). V dropped 4 bases and J dropped 7 bases, with 8 bases sitting between them. DNA for the CDR3: TGCGCCAGCAGTGGGGGACGGAATGAGCAGTTCTTC. Protein: CASSGGRNEQFF.

J is TRBJ2-7 and V is TRBV5-1; D is possibly TRBD1 (6 bases). Near its end, the DNA agrees better with TRBJ2-5, so the J call may be wrong. There are 13 residues in the CDR3. Germline CDR1 SGHRS, CDR2 YFSETQ. CDR3 in amino acids: CASQDSPQETQYF. The CDR3 DNA reads TGCGCCAGCCAGGACAGTCCACAAGAGACCCAGTACTTC.